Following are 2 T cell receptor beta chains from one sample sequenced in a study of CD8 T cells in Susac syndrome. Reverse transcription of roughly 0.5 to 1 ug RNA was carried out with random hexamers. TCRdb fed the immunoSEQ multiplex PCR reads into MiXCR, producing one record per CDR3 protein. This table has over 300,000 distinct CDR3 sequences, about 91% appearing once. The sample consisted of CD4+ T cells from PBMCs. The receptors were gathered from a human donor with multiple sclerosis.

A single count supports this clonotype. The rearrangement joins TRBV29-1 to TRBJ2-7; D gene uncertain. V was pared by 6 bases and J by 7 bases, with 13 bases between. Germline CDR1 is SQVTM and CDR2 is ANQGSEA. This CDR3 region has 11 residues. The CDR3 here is CSVAVVGEQYF. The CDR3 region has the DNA TGCAGCGTGGCGGTGGTCGGTGAGCAGTACTTC.

Written as DNA, the CDR3 is TGTGCCACCGACAGGGGATCGGGAGTTCGAAATGAGCAGTTCTTC. Its translation is CATDRGSGVRNEQFF. This chain joins TRBV25-1 and TRBJ2-1; 8 bases line up with TRBD1. The J segment lost 7 bases and the V segment lost 10 bases, leaving 15 bases of the junction unmatched. Looked up from germline, CDR1 is MGHDK and CDR2 is SYGVNS. This CDR3 has 15 amino acids.